The T cell receptor (beta chain) under discussion was sequenced for a study of memory CD4+ T cells and cytomegalovirus serostatus. The overall study: Donors were healthy Belgian adults, several CMV seropositive and 20 to 30 seronegative.

Only one count was recorded for this clone. Antigen unknown. Trimming cost V 3 bases and J 4 bases, with 12 bases left between them. This CDR3 contains 15 residues. Looked up from germline, CDR1 is SGHNT and CDR2 is YENEEA. Study observations and caveats: Suggested: most of the CMV-linked TCR signature lies in CD4+ memory cells.

The sort gate was single viable CD3+CD4+CD8-CD45RO+ cells for memory CD4+ T cells. Positive selection with CD4 microbeads enriched total CD4+ T cells. Libraries were prepared by immunoSEQ multiplex PCR; TCRdb keeps only in-frame clonotypes and omits some of them. The profile shows about 56,000 clones, 60% to 75% of them singletons. Sequenced: memory CD4+ T cells from blood. The chain combines TRBV11-3 with TRBJ2-2; D is perhaps TRBD1 or TRBD2 (5 bases each). The TCR was taken from an adult in good health and CMV-seropositive. In DNA form, the CDR3 reads TGTGCCAGCAGCTTTTTACAGGCGGGCACCGGGGAGCTGTTTTTT. Encoded protein: CASSFLQAGTGELFF.